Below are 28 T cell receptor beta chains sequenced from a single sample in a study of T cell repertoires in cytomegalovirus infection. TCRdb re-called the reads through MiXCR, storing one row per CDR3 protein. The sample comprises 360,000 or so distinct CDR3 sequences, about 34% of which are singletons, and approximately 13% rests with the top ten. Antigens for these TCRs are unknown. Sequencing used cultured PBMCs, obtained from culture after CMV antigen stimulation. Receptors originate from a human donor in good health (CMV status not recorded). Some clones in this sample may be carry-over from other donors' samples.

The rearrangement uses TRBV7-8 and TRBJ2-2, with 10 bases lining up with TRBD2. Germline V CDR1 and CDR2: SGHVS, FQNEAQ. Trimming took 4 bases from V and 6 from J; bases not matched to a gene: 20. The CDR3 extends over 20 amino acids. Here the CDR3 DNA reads TGTGCCAGCAGCTCATACCCCGACGATAGCGGGAGGTTAGGGGCCGGGGAGCTGTTTTTT. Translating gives CASSSYPDDSGRLGAGELFF.

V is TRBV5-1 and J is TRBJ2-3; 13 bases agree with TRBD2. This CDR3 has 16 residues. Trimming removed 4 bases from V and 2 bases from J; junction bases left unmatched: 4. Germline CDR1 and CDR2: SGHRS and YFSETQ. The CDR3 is CASSGGLAGLTDTQYF. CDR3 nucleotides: TGCGCCAGCAGCGGGGGACTAGCGGGACTCACAGATACGCAGTATTTT.

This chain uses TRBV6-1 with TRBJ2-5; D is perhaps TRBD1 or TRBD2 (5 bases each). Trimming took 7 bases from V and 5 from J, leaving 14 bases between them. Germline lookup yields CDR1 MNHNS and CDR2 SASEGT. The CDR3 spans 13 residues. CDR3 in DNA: TGTGCCAGCACCCGAGAGGGGCGGGAGACCCAGTACTTC. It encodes CASTREGRETQYF.

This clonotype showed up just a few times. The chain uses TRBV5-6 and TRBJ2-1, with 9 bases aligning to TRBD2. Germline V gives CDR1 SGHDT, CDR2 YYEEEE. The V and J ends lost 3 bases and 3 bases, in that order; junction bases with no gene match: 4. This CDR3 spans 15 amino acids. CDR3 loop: CASSWGTSRYNEQFF. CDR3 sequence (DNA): TGTGCCAGCAGCTGGGGGACTAGCCGCTACAATGAGCAGTTCTTC.

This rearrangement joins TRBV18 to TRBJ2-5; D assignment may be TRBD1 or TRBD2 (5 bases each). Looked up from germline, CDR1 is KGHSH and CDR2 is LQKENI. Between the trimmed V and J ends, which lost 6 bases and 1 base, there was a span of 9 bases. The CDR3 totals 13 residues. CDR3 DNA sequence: TGTGCCAGCTCGTGGGGGACCCAAGAGACCCAGTACTTC. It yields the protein CASSWGTQETQYF.

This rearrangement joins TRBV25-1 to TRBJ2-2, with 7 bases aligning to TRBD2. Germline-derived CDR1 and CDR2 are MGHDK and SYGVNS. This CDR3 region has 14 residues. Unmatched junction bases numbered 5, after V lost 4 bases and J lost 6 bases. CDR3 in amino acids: CASSALTSPGELFF. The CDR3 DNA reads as TGTGCCAGCAGTGCTTTGACTAGCCCCGGGGAGCTGTTTTTT.

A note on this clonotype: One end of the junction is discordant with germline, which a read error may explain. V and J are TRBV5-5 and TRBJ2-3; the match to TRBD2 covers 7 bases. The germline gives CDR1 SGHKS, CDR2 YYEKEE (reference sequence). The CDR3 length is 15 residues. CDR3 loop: CVSSWVGGITDTQYF. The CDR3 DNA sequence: TGTGTCAGCAGTTGGGTGGGAGGGATCACAGATACGCAGTATTTT. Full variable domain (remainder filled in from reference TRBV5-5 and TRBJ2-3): DAGVTQSPTHLIKTRGQQVTLRCSPISGHKSVSWYQQVLGQGPQFIFQYYEKEERGRGNFPDRFSARQFPNYSSELNVNALLLGDSALYLCVSSWVGGITDTQYFGPGTRLTVL.

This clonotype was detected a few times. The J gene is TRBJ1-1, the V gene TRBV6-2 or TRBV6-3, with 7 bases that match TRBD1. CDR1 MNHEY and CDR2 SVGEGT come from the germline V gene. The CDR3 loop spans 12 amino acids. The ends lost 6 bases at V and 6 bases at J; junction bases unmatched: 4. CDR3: CASRRDSSEAFF. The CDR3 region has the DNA TGTGCCAGCAGACGGGACAGTTCTGAAGCTTTCTTT.

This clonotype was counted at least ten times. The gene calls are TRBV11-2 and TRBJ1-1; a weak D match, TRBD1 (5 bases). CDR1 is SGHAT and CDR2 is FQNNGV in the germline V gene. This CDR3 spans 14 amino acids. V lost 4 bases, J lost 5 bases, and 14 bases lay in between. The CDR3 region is CASSWGVGGTEAFF. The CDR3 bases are TGTGCCAGCAGCTGGGGCGTGGGGGGAACTGAAGCTTTCTTT.

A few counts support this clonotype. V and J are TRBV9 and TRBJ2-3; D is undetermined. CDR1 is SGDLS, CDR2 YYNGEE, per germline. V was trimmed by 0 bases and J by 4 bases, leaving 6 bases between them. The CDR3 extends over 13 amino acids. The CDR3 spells CASSVAVPDTQYF. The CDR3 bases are TGTGCCAGCAGCGTAGCGGTACCAGATACGCAGTATTTT.

The CDR3 DNA reads as TGTGCCAGCAGTTCGTCGGGACGTAATGAAAAACTGTTTTTT. Translating gives CASSSSGRNEKLFF. The chain recombines TRBV6-1 with TRBJ1-4; tentative D call: TRBD1 (5 bases). V lost 5 bases and J lost 4, with 11 bases in between. Germline loops: CDR1 MNHNS, CDR2 SASEGT. This CDR3 has 14 amino acids.

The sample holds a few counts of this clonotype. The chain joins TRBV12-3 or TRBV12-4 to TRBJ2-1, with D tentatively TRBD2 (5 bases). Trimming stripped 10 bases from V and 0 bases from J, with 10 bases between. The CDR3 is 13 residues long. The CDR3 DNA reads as TGTGCCACCCAAGGGAGCTCCTACAATGAGCAGTTCTTC. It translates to CATQGSSYNEQFF.

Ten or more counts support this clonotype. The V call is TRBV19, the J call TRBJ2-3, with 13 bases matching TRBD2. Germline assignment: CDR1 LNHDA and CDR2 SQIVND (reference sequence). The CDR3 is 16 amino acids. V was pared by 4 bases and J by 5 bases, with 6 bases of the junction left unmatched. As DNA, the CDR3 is TGTGCCAGTAGTACGGGACTAGCGGGATCTTTAGATACGCAGTATTTT. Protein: CASSTGLAGSLDTQYF.

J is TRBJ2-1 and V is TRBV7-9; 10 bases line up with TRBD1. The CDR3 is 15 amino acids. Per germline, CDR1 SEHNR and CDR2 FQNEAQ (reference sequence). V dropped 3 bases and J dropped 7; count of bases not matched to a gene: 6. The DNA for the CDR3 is TGTGCCAGCAGCTTGAGACAGGGGGCGGAAAATGAGCAGTTCTTC. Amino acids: CASSLRQGAENEQFF.

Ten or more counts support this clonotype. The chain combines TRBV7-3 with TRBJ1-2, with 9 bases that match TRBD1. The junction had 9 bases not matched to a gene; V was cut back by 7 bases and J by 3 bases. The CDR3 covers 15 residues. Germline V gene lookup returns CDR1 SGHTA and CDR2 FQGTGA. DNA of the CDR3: TGTGCCAGCACCAAAGGGGACAGGGATGACTATGGCTACACCTTC. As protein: CASTKGDRDDYGYTF.

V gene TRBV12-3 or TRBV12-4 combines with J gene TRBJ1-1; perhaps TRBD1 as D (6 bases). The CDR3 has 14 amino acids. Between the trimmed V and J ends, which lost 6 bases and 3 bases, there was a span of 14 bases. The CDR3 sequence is CASSHRAQDTEAFF. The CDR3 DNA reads TGTGCCAGCAGCCACAGGGCCCAAGACACTGAAGCTTTCTTT.

The CDR3 coding sequence is TGTGCCAGCAGTGAACTCACGACGACACTGTACGAGCAGTACTTC. The encoded protein is CASSELTTTLYEQYF. This sequence joins TRBV25-1 and TRBJ2-7; no firm D call. The germline CDR1 and CDR2 sequences are MGHDK and SYGVNS. V lost 2 bases and J lost 4, with 15 bases in between. The CDR3 loop spans 15 amino acids.

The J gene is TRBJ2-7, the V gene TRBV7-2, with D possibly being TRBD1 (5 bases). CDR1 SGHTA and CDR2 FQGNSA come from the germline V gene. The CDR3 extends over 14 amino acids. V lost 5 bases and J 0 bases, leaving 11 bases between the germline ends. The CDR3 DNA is TGTGCCAGCAGCCGACAGCCTAGCTCCTACGAGCAGTACTTC. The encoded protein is CASSRQPSSYEQYF.

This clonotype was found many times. The CDR3 spells CASSGPGGTTEAFF. The CDR3 region has the DNA TGTGCCAGCAGTGGGCCTGGGGGTACGACTGAAGCTTTCTTT. This chain uses TRBV12-3 or TRBV12-4 with TRBJ1-1; D possibly corresponds to TRBD1 (5 bases). The CDR3 runs to 14 residues. V was clipped by 5 bases and J by 5 bases, with 15 bases between them.

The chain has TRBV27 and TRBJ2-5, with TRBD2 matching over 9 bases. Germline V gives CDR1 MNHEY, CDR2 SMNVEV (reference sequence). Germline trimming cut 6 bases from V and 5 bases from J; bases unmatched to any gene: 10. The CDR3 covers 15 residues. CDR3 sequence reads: CASSRGLAWGETQYF. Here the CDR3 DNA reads TGTGCCAGCAGCCGGGGACTAGCCTGGGGGGAGACCCAGTACTTC.

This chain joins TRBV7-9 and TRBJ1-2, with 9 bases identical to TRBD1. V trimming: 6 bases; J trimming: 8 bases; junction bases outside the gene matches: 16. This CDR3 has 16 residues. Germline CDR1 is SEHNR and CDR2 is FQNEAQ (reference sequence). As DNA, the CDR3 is TGTGCCAGCAGTCTCACCGCCGAAAGGACAGGGGACGGCTACACCTTC. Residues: CASSLTAERTGDGYTF.

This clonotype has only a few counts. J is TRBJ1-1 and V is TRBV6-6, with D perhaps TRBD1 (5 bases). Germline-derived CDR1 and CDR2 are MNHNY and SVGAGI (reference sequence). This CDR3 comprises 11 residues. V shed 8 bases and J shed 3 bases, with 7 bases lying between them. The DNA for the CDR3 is TGTGCCAGCCGGGGGGACACTGAAGCTTTCTTT. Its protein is CASRGDTEAFF.

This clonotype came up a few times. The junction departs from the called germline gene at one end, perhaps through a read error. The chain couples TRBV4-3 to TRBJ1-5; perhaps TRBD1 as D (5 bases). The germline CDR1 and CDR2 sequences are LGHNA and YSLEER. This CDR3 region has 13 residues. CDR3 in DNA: TGCGCCAGCAGCCAAGATACGGGGGACCCCCCGCATTTT. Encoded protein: CASSQDTGDPPHF.

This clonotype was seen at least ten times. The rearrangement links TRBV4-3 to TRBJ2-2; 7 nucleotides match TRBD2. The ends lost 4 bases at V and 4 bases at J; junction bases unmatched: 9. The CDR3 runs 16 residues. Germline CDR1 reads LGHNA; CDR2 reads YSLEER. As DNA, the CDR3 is TGCGCCAGCAGCCCCAGGGCGCTAGCGGTCACCGGGGAGCTGTTTTTT. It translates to CASSPRALAVTGELFF.

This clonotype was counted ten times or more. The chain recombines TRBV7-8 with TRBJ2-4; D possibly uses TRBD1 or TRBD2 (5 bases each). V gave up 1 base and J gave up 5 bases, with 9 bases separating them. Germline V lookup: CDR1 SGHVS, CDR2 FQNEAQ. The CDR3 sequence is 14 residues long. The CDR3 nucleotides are TGTGCCAGCAGCTTAGAGGGGAGTCAAAACATTCAGTACTTC. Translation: CASSLEGSQNIQYF.

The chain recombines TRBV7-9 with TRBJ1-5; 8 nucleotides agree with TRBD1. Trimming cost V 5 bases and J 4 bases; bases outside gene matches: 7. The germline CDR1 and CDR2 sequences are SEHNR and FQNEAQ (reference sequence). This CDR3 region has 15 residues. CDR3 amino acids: CASSPSDRVNQPQHF. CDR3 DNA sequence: TGTGCCAGCAGCCCCTCGGACAGGGTAAATCAGCCCCAGCATTTT. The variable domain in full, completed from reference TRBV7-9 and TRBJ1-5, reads DTGVSQNPRHKITKRGQNVTFRCDPISEHNRLYWYRQTLGQGPEFLTYFQNEAQLEKSRLLSDRFSAERPKGSFSTLEIQRTEQGDSAMYLCASSPSDRVNQPQHFGDGTRLSIL.

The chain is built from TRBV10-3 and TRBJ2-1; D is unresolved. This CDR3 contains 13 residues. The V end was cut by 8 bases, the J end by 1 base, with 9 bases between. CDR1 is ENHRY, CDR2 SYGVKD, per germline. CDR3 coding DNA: TGTGCCATCCGACATCCTTCCTACAATGAGCAGTTCTTC. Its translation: CAIRHPSYNEQFF.

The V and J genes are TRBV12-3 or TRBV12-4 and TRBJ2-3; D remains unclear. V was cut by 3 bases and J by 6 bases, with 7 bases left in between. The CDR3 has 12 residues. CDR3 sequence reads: CASSFGWDTQYF. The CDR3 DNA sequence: TGTGCCAGCAGTTTTGGGTGGGATACGCAGTATTTT.